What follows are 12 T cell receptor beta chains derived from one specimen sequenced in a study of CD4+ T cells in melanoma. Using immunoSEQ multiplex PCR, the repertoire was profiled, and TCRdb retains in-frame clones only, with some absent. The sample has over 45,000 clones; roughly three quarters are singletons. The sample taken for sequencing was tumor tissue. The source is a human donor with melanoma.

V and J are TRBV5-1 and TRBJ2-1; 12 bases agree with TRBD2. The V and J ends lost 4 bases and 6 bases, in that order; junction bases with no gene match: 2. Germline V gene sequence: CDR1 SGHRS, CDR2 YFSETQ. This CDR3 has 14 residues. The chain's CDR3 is CASSPGLAGNEQFF. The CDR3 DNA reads TGCGCCAGCAGCCCGGGACTAGCGGGCAATGAGCAGTTCTTC.

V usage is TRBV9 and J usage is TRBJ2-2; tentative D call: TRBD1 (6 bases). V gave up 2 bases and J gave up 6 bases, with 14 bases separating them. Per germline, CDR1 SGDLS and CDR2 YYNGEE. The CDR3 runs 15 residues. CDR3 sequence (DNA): TGTGCCAGCAGCGTTGCAGGGGCCCGCGCCGGGGAGCTGTTTTTT. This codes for CASSVAGARAGELFF.

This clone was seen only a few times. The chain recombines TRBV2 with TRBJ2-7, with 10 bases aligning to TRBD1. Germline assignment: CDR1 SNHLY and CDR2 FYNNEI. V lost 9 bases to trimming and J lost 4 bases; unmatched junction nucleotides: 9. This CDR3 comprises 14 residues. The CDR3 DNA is TGTGCCAGTTTAGTGACAGGGGGCGTATACGAGCAGTACTTC. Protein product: CASLVTGGVYEQYF. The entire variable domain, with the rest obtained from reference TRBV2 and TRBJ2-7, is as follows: EPEVTQTPSHQVTQMGQEVILRCVPISNHLYFYWYRQILGQKVEFLVSFYNNEISEKSEIFDDQFSVERPDGSNFTLKIRSTKLEDSAMYFCASLVTGGVYEQYFGPGTRLTVT.

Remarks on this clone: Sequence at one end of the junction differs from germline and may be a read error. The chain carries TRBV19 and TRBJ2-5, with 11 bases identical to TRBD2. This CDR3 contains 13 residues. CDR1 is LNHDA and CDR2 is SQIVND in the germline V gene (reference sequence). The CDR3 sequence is CASSIAGGRAQYF. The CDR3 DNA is TGTGCCAGTAGCATAGCGGGGGGGCGGGCCCAGTACTTC.

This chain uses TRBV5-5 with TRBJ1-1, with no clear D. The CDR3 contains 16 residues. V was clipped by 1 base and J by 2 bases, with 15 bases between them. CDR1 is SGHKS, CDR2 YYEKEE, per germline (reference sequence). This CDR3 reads CASSLTLFRENTEAFF. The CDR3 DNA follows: TGTGCCAGCAGCTTGACGTTATTTAGGGAAAACACTGAAGCTTTCTTT.

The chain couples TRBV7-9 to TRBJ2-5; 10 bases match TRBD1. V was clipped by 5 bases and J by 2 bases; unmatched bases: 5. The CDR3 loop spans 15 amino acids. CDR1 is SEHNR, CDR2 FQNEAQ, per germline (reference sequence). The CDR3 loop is CASSQGTGDQETQYF. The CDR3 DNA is TGTGCCAGCAGCCAGGGGACAGGGGATCAAGAGACCCAGTACTTC.

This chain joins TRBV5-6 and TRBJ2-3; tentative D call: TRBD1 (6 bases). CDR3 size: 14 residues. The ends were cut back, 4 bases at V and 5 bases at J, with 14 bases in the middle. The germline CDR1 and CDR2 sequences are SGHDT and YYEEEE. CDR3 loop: CASSQTGLEDTQYF. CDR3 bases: TGTGCCAGCAGCCAAACAGGGTTGGAAGATACGCAGTATTTT. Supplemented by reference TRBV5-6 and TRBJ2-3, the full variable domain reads DAGVTQSPTHLIKTRGQQVTLRCSPKSGHDTVSWYQQALGQGPQFIFQYYEEEERQRGNFPDRFSGHQFPNYSSELNVNALLLGDSALYLCASSQTGLEDTQYFGPGTRLTVL.

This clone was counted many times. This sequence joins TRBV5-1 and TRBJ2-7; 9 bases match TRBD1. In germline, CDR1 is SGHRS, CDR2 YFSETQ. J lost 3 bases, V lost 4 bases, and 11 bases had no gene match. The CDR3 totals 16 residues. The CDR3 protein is CASSPSQGAPGYEQYF. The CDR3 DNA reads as TGCGCCAGCAGCCCATCACAGGGGGCCCCCGGCTACGAGCAGTACTTC.

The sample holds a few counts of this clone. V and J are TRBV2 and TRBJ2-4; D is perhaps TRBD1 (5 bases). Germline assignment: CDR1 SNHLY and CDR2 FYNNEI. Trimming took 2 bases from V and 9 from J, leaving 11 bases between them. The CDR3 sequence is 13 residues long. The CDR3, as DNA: TGTGCCAGCAGTGAACGTCCGACAGTCATTCAGTACTTC. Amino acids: CASSERPTVIQYF. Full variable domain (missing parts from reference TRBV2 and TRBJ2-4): EPEVTQTPSHQVTQMGQEVILRCVPISNHLYFYWYRQILGQKVEFLVSFYNNEISEKSEIFDDQFSVERPDGSNFTLKIRSTKLEDSAMYFCASSERPTVIQYFGAGTRLSVL.

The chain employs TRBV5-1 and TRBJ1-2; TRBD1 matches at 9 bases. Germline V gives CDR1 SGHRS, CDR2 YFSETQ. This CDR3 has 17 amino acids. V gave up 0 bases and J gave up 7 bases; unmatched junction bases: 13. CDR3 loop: CASSLEATGGWMFGYTF. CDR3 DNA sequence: TGCGCCAGCAGCTTGGAAGCGACAGGGGGTTGGATGTTTGGCTACACCTTC. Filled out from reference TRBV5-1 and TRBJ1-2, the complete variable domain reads KAGVTQTPRYLIKTRGQQVTLSCSPISGHRSVSWYQQTPGQGLQFLFEYFSETQRNKGNFPGRFSGRQFSNSRSEMNVSTLELGDSALYLCASSLEATGGWMFGYTFGSGTRLTVV.

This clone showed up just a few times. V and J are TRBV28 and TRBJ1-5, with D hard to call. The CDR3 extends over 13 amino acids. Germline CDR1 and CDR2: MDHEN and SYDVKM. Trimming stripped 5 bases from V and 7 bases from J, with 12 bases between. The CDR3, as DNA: TGTGCCAGCAGTCCAGTTCTCGGACAGCCCCAGCATTTT. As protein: CASSPVLGQPQHF.

The CDR3 loop is CASSSVSPEDEQYF. CDR3 coding DNA: TGTGCCAGCAGTTCCGTTAGTCCTGAGGACGAGCAGTACTTC. The chain uses TRBV27 and TRBJ2-7; D is unclear. Germline V lookup: CDR1 MNHEY, CDR2 SMNVEV (reference sequence). The CDR3 has 14 residues. Trimming took 4 bases from V and 5 from J, leaving 15 bases between them.